The T cell receptor beta chain under discussion was sequenced for a study of cytomegalovirus exposure and HLA in healthy donors (dated by TCRdb to the late 2010s). For the study in its entirety: According to a later analysis, one platform produced both the 120 validation repertoires and the 550 to 800 repertoires of the first cohort. In addition to the first cohort of 666 subjects, a separate validation cohort of under 150 different subjects was used. The aim of the study was to test whether cataloging public T cell receptors could identify signatures of past pathogen exposure. The study combined high-throughput TCR immunosequencing, statistical association of individual TCRs with disease status, and machine learning to predict cytomegalovirus infection status.

Separate from the approximately 730-subject first cohort, the validation cohort of more than 90 subjects was the group to which the donors belonged. The library was built by means of the immunoSEQ multiplex PCR assay. Regarding the original processing steps: To diagnose cytomegalovirus status from the catalog of TCR beta chain sequences, a statistical classification framework was built. The immuneACCESS repertoire file appears here via TCRdb, limited to in-frame rearrangements. These files lack a portion of the clones; in checked studies, under half of the deficit traces to unresolved V genes, and the cause of the others is not known. V and J calls and clone size are given by that table; D and trimming were obtained from the DNA. Within this sample are fewer than 130,000 clones, with approximately 90% of them counted one time only. The ten largest account for around 1.9% of the sample. The CDR3 runs 16 amino acids, cysteine and phenylalanine included. Of the read, only the CDR3 DNA is kept; its 48 bases are in frame from base 1. The junction shows trimming of 5 bases on V and 4 bases on J, and the gene matches do not reach 10 bases of it. The germline V gene (reference sequence) specifies SEHNR as CDR1 and FQNEAQ as CDR2.

A note on this clone: Its specific antigen is unknown. The record has no base qualities; no much larger clone is one base away.

Summary of the overall study and its limitations: The study gave a list of roughly 150 TCR beta chains associated with cytomegalovirus. The classifier was reported to diagnose cytomegalovirus status with high specificity and sensitivity in both the original and validation cohorts. While some public TCRs were present in many individuals, most TCR sequences turned up only very rarely across donors. A later analysis lacked HLA typing for the validation cohort, so it scored co-occurrence in that cohort across all 120 or so repertoires. A later analysis found that TCRs clustered in the first cohort also tended to co-occur in the roughly 120 validation repertoires, with 94% of cluster scores above 0. The authors suggested that the approach could potentially be extended to other disease states and immunological phenotypes. A few of the identified cytomegalovirus-associated TCR beta chains were confirmed in vitro to be specific for cytomegalovirus antigens.

The TCR originated in a woman between 18 and 29 years old in good health and CMV-seronegative. The sample was PBMCs. Here the chain combines TRBV7-9 and TRBJ2-3; 9 nucleotides in the junction match TRBD2. The DNA reads as follows: TGTGCCAGCAGCGTAGGGATCAAGCGGGAGGCAGATACGCAGTATTTT. Its product reads: CASSVGIKREADTQYF.